A selection of T cell receptor beta chains follows, all from one sample in a study of vaccination effects on CD4 cells after COVID-19. Assay used: immunoSEQ multiplex PCR; TCRdb lists only in-frame clones, some missing. The sample carries some 21,000 clones, roughly three quarters recorded once. Their antigens are not known. The sequencing used CD4+ T cells from PBMCs cultured with HCoV-229E spike peptides, collected after COVID-19 vaccination. The receptors derive from a human donor who received a COVID-19 vaccine. Both conserved end residues are part of each CDR3. The D gene is left open where the match is weak. Clone size is shown for a subset of rows, as once, few, many or a class of expanded clone.

abundance: .; j_gene: TRBJ2-5; d_gene: .; v_gene: TRBV4-1; CDR3aa: CASSQSDRETQYF; CDR3nt: TGCGCCAGCAGCCAATCCGATCGGGAGACCCAGTACTTC
abundance: once; j_gene: TRBJ2-4; d_gene: .; v_gene: TRBV7-9; CDR3aa: CASSLAGSSAKNIQYF; CDR3nt: TGTGCCAGCAGCTTAGCGGGGAGTTCGGCCAAAAACATTCAGTACTTC
abundance: .; j_gene: TRBJ1-2; d_gene: .; v_gene: TRBV2; CDR3aa: CASSLLGASMLRGYTF; CDR3nt: TGTGCCAGCAGCCTTCTGGGCGCCTCGATGTTACGAGGCTACACCTTC
abundance: .; j_gene: TRBJ1-6; d_gene: .; v_gene: TRBV10-2; CDR3aa: CASRGVATPLHF; CDR3nt: TGCGCCAGCAGAGGGGTGGCGACACCCCTCCACTTT
abundance: .; j_gene: TRBJ2-5; d_gene: TRBD1; v_gene: TRBV19; CDR3aa: CASNRGPQETQYF; CDR3nt: TGTGCCAGTAACAGGGGGCCTCAAGAGACCCAGTACTTC
abundance: few; j_gene: TRBJ2-6; d_gene: .; v_gene: TRBV4-1; CDR3aa: CASSQDPLTGANVLTF; CDR3nt: TGCGCCAGCAGCCAAGACCCCTTAACTGGGGCCAACGTCCTGACTTTC
abundance: once; j_gene: TRBJ2-1; d_gene: TRBD1; v_gene: TRBV3-1/TRBV3-2; CDR3aa: CASSPRQGGRNEQFF; CDR3nt: TGTGCCAGCAGCCCACGACAGGGGGGCCGGAATGAGCAGTTCTTC
abundance: .; j_gene: TRBJ2-6; d_gene: .; v_gene: TRBV4-1; CDR3aa: CASSQRDRYPGANVLTF; CDR3nt: TGCGCCAGCAGCCAAAGAGACAGATACCCTGGGGCCAACGTCCTGACTTTC
abundance: .; j_gene: TRBJ2-3; d_gene: TRBD2; v_gene: TRBV27; CDR3aa: CASSPSSGQRTDTQYF; CDR3nt: TGTGCCAGCAGTCCCTCTAGCGGCCAACGCACAGATACGCAGTATTTT
abundance: .; j_gene: TRBJ2-5; d_gene: TRBD2; v_gene: TRBV7-7; CDR3aa: CASSSGLADQETQYF; CDR3nt: TGTGCCAGCAGCTCGGGACTAGCGGATCAAGAGACCCAGTACTTC
abundance: .; j_gene: TRBJ1-2; d_gene: .; v_gene: TRBV24-1; CDR3aa: CATSEGRGPGYTF; CDR3nt: TGTGCCACCAGTGAGGGCAGGGGCCCTGGCTACACCTTC
abundance: .; j_gene: TRBJ2-7; d_gene: .; v_gene: TRBV12-5; CDR3aa: CASGSGLGEQYF; CDR3nt: TGTGCTAGTGGGTCGGGTCTGGGGGAGCAGTACTTC
abundance: .; j_gene: TRBJ2-2; d_gene: TRBD2; v_gene: TRBV25-1; CDR3aa: CASSELASGSGGTGELFF; CDR3nt: TGTGCCAGCAGTGAATTGGCTAGCGGGAGTGGAGGCACCGGGGAGCTGTTTTTT
abundance: few; j_gene: TRBJ1-5; d_gene: .; v_gene: TRBV12-3/TRBV12-4; CDR3aa: CASRNSGRRPQHF; CDR3nt: TGTGCCAGCAGAAATTCAGGTCGTCGGCCCCAGCATTTT
abundance: once; j_gene: TRBJ2-3; d_gene: TRBD2; v_gene: TRBV4-1; CDR3aa: CASSPGVLAGSTDTQYF; CDR3nt: TGCGCCAGCAGCCCAGGGGTTCTAGCGGGGAGCACAGATACGCAGTATTTT
abundance: .; j_gene: TRBJ2-2; d_gene: .; v_gene: TRBV19; CDR3aa: CASRPPGHLLGTGELFF; CDR3nt: TGTGCCAGTAGGCCGCCGGGACATCTGCTGGGGACCGGGGAGCTGTTTTTT
abundance: .; j_gene: TRBJ1-1; d_gene: .; v_gene: TRBV5-1; CDR3aa: CASKYDLNTEAFF; CDR3nt: TGCGCCAGCAAGTACGATCTGAACACTGAAGCTTTCTTT
abundance: .; j_gene: TRBJ2-7; d_gene: TRBD2; v_gene: TRBV7-9; CDR3aa: CASSLPRTSGRTTYEQYF; CDR3nt: TGTGCCAGCAGCTTGCCCCGGACTAGCGGGAGGACTACCTACGAGCAGTACTTC
abundance: .; j_gene: TRBJ2-3; d_gene: TRBD2; v_gene: TRBV18; CDR3aa: CASSLGLANPSGNTQYF; CDR3nt: TGTGCCAGCTCACTCGGACTAGCTAATCCCTCGGGAAATACGCAGTATTTT
abundance: .; j_gene: TRBJ1-2; d_gene: .; v_gene: TRBV29-1; CDR3aa: CSVVGGDGYTF; CDR3nt: TGCAGCGTTGTTGGTGGTGATGGCTACACCTTC
abundance: .; j_gene: TRBJ2-1; d_gene: .; v_gene: TRBV19; CDR3aa: CASSTQGLPRNNEQFF; CDR3nt: TGTGCCAGTAGTACCCAGGGTCTACCTCGTAACAATGAGCAGTTCTTC
abundance: .; j_gene: TRBJ2-3; d_gene: .; v_gene: TRBV5-1; CDR3aa: CASSLGTVSTDTQYF; CDR3nt: TGCGCCAGCAGCTTGGGGACAGTAAGCACAGATACGCAGTATTTT
abundance: .; j_gene: TRBJ2-5; d_gene: TRBD2; v_gene: TRBV5-4; CDR3aa: CASSSVAGGWETQYF; CDR3nt: TGTGCCAGCAGCTCCGTGGCGGGGGGTTGGGAGACCCAGTACTTC
abundance: .; j_gene: TRBJ2-6; d_gene: TRBD1; v_gene: TRBV5-1; CDR3aa: CASSSTGAGANVLTF; CDR3nt: TGCGCCAGCAGCTCGACAGGGGCTGGGGCCAACGTCCTGACTTTC